This T cell receptor beta chain was sequenced in a study of T-cell reconstitution after alpha-beta-depleted transplantation in children. Study findings and constraints: It was surviving recipient T cells and thymic progenitors that gave some patients high TCRbeta diversity at day 60. Newly produced T cells mostly provided counts and TCRbeta diversity after one year, as hyperexpanded clones declined. About two months after transplant, alpha-beta T cells reportedly came from several hundred expanded graft clones.

From germline, CDR1 is DFQATT and CDR2 SNEGSKA (reference sequence). The V and J ends lost 3 bases and 2 bases, in that order; junction bases with no gene match: 4. The CDR3 extends over 13 amino acids. Remarks on this clonotype: Its antigen is unidentified.

Unique molecular identifiers were incorporated during preparation of the TCRbeta library. In TCRdb, the PCR reads were re-called with MiXCR into one record per CDR3 protein. The sample lists about 340,000 distinct CDR3 sequences, around 15% occurring once. The sequencing used PBMCs, mostly from graft donor cells, collected 360 days after TCRalphabeta/CD19-depleted stem cell transplant. The receptor's source is a male patient between 2 and 10 years old who had a stem cell transplant for acute lymphoblastic leukemia, so the T cells may come from the graft donor. V gene TRBV20-1 combines with J gene TRBJ2-7; TRBD1 matches 7 bases. CDR3 in DNA: TGCAGTGCTAGCACAGGGGCGCCCTACGAGCAGTACTTC. As protein: CSASTGAPYEQYF.